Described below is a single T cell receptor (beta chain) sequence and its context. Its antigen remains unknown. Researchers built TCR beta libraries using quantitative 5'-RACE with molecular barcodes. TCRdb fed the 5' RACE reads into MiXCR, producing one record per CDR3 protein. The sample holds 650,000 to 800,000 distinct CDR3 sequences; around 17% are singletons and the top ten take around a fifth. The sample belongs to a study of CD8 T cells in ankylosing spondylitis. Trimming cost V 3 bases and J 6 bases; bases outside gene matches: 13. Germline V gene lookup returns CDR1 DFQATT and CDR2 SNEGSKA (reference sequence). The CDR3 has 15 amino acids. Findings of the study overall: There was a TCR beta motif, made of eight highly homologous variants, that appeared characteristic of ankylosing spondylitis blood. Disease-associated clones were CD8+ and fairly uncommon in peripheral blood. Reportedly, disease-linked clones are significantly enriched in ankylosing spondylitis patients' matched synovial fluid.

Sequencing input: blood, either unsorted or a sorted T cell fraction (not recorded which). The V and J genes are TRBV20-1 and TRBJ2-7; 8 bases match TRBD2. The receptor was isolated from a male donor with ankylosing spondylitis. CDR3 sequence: CSASSGREATGEQYF. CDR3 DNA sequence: TGCAGTGCTAGCAGCGGGCGGGAGGCCACCGGCGAGCAGTACTTC.